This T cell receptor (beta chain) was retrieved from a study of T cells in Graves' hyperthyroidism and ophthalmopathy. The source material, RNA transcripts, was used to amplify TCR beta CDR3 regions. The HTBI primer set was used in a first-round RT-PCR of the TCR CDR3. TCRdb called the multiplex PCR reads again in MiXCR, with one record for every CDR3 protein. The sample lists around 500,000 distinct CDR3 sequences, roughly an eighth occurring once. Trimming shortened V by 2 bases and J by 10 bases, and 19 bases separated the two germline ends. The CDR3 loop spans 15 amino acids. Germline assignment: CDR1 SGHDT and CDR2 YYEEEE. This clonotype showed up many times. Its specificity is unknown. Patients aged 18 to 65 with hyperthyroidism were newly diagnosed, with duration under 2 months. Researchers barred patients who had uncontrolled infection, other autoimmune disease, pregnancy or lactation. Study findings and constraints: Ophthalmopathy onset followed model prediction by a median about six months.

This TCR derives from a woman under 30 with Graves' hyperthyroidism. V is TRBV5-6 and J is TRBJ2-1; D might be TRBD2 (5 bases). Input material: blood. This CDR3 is CASSLDTRPSGEQFF. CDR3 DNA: TGTGCCAGCAGCTTAGATACTAGACCATCGGGCGAGCAGTTCTTC.